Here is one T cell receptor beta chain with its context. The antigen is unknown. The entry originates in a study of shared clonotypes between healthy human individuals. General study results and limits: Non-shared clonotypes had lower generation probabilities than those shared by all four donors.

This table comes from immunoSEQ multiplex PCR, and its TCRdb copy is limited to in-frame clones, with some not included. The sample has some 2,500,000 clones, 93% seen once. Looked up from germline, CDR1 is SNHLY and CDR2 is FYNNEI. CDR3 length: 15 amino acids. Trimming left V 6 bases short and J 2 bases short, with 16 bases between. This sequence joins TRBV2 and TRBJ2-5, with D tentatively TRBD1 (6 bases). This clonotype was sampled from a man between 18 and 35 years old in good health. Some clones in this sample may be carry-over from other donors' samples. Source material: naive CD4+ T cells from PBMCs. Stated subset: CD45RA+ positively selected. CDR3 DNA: TGTGCCAGCAGGAACACAGGGTTTTCACAAGAGACCCAGTACTTC. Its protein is CASRNTGFSQETQYF.